This TCR beta chain was sequenced for a study of shared clonotypes between healthy human individuals. Study summary: The donor group consisted of two women and three men, aged 18 to 49. Findings and caveats of the study: Few donors restricted represented genetic and exposure-history diversity.

On this clone itself: The antigen is unknown.

Donors comprised healthy HIV-negative adults lacking recent acute infections or vaccinations. Ten immunoSEQ deep assay plates held the unsorted PBMC DNA. Libraries were prepared by immunoSEQ multiplex PCR; TCRdb keeps only in-frame clonotypes and omits some of them. This table holds some 470,000 clones, 60% to 85% found once. CDR3 size: 15 residues. CDR1 SGHTA and CDR2 FQGNSA come from the germline V gene. J was trimmed by 6 bases and V by 5 bases; bases with no gene match: 12. This clonotype originated in a middle-aged woman in good health. Some clones in this sample may be carry-over from other donors' samples. Sequenced material: PBMCs. The chain has TRBV7-2 and TRBJ1-2, with TRBD1 identical over 7 bases. The CDR3 DNA follows: TGTGCCAGCAGCCCCCGGACAGGAGGGGATCATGGCTACACCTTC. It codes for CASSPRTGGDHGYTF.